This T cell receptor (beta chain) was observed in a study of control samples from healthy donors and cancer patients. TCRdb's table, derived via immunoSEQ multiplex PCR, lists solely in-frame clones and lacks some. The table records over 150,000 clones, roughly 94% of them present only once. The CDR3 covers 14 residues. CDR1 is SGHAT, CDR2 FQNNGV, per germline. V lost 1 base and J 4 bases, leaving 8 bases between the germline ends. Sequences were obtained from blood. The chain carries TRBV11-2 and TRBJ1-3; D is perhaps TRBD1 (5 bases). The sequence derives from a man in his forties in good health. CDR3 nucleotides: TGTGCCAGCAGCTTAGTAGGGGCCGGAAACACCATATATTTT. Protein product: CASSLVGAGNTIYF.